This T cell receptor beta chain was recorded in a study of shared clonotypes between healthy human individuals. General study results and limits: Specimens sampled were limited to blood, with tissue repertoires likely differing.

Sequenced by immunoSEQ multiplex PCR; TCRdb stores in-frame clones only, minus some. The table lists about 2.4 million clones, approximately 94% of them singletons. V lost 7 bases, J lost 2 bases, and 12 bases lay in between. This CDR3 has 13 residues. Germline V gene lookup returns CDR1 SQVTM and CDR2 ANQGSEA. Every one of the donors was a Caucasian adult that lived in Nashville, Tennessee. Concerning this clone itself: Antigen unknown.

The sequencing sample was made of naive CD4+ T cells from PBMCs. Subset noted: CD45RA+ positively selected. The V gene is TRBV29-1, the J gene TRBJ2-1; D might be TRBD1 (6 bases). The clonotype originates from a young man in good health. Some clones in this sample may be carry-over from other donors' samples. CDR3: CSAATGTYNEQFF. The CDR3 bases are TGCAGCGCCGCAACAGGGACCTACAATGAGCAGTTCTTC.